These T cell receptor beta chains were read from a single sample in a study of blood T cell repertoires in COVID-19. Sequencing was performed with immunoSEQ multiplex PCR; in TCRdb, only in-frame clones are kept and a portion is missing. Altogether 240,000 or so clones are present, roughly 80% being singletons, with the ten largest covering roughly 10%. Sequencing input: peripheral blood. Receptors were obtained from a woman aged 80 or older with acute or convalescent COVID-19. Both conserved end residues are part of each CDR3. The D gene is left open where the match is weak. The size of a clone is reported for some rows only, either as once, few or many, or as a class for expanded clones.

J	size	D	V	length	DNA	CDR3
TRBJ2-1	NA	NA	TRBV3-1/TRBV3-2	17	TGTGCCAGCAGCCAAGAAAAACTACCCACTTCCTACAATGAGCAGTTCTTC	CASSQEKLPTSYNEQFF
TRBJ2-5	NA	TRBD2	TRBV2	19	TGTGCCAGCAGTGGACCCCCCCAGACTAGCGGGGGGGCCCCTGAGACCCAGTACTTC	CASSGPPQTSGGAPETQYF
TRBJ2-4	NA	NA	TRBV19	17	TGTGCCAGTAGCCCAACCGAGCAGGTTTTAGCCAAAAACATTCAGTACTTC	CASSPTEQVLAKNIQYF
TRBJ1-1	few	NA	TRBV9	14	TGTGCCAGCAGATTAGGGGTCACGGACACTGAAGCTTTCTTT	CASRLGVTDTEAFF
TRBJ2-3	NA	TRBD2	TRBV3-1/TRBV3-2	16	TGTGCCAGCAGCCAAGACCTCGCGGCGAGGGGAGGGACGCAGTATTTT	CASSQDLAARGGTQYF
TRBJ1-2	NA	NA	TRBV5-1	16	TGCGCCAGCAGCTTGGTTAGCGAGGGCTACAACTATGGCTACACCTTC	CASSLVSEGYNYGYTF
TRBJ1-1	NA	TRBD1	TRBV30	16	TGTGCCTGGACTAGGAGAACAGGGGGCTTGGGTACTGAAGCTTTCTTT	CAWTRRTGGLGTEAFF
TRBJ1-1	NA	NA	TRBV28	14	TGTGCCAGCAGTTTAACCCTAATGAACACTGAAGCTTTCTTT	CASSLTLMNTEAFF
TRBJ2-1	NA	NA	TRBV30	12	TGTGCCTGCACCCCTTCTAGCAATGAGCAGTTCTTC	CACTPSSNEQFF
TRBJ1-6	NA	NA	TRBV2	14	TGTGCCAGCAGGCAGGCAAATCGGAATTCACCCCTCCACTTT	CASRQANRNSPLHF
TRBJ1-2	NA	NA	TRBV28	14	TGTGCCAGCAGTGAACAGGGAGCTAACTATGGCTACACCTTC	CASSEQGANYGYTF
TRBJ2-3	NA	TRBD1	TRBV11-2	15	TGTGCCAGCAGCCCACGCGACAGGGGGAATGAGGCGCAGTATTTT	CASSPRDRGNEAQYF
TRBJ1-2	NA	NA	TRBV6-4	13	TGTGCCAGCAGTGCAGGGTGGGGCTATGGCTACACCTTC	CASSAGWGYGYTF
TRBJ2-7	NA	TRBD2	TRBV27	14	TGTGCCAGCAGTCCCCCGAGCGGGAGCTACGAGCAGTACTTC	CASSPPSGSYEQYF
TRBJ2-3	NA	NA	TRBV6-4	15	TGTGCCAGCAGTGACTCTTGGGGGGGGCAAGATACGCAGTATTTT	CASSDSWGGQDTQYF
TRBJ1-5	NA	NA	TRBV6-1	15	TGTGCCAGCAGTGAGGAGGGACGATTTAGTCAGCCCCAGCATTTT	CASSEEGRFSQPQHF
TRBJ2-2	NA	NA	TRBV30	15	TGTGCCTGGAGTGTGTGGGGGCGGAACACCGGGGAGCTGTTTTTT	CAWSVWGRNTGELFF
TRBJ2-7	NA	NA	TRBV18	16	TGTGCCAGCTCACCACTTACCCCATCTAACTCCTACGAGCAGTACTTC	CASSPLTPSNSYEQYF
TRBJ2-7	few	TRBD1	TRBV7-8	13	TGTGCCAGCAGCTACGGGACAGCCTACGAGCAGTACTTC	CASSYGTAYEQYF
TRBJ2-1	few	TRBD1	TRBV28	11	TGTGCCGCAGGGGGCCTTGATGAGCAGTTCTTC	CAAGGLDEQFF
TRBJ1-5	NA	TRBD1	TRBV30	13	TGTGCCTGGAGTAGGGGGCCCGCTCAGCCCCAGCATTTT	CAWSRGPAQPQHF
TRBJ2-7	NA	NA	TRBV2	13	TGTGCCAGCTTCGGGAATGGCCTCACCGAGCAGTACTTC	CASFGNGLTEQYF
TRBJ1-4	NA	TRBD1	TRBV3-1/TRBV3-2	15	TGTGCCAGCAGCCAGAGACAGGGGGCTTATGAAAAACTGTTTTTT	CASSQRQGAYEKLFF
TRBJ1-6	few	NA	TRBV28	14	TGTGCCAGCAGTTTTGGAGTTGCTCGGGTTCCCCTCCACTTT	CASSFGVARVPLHF
TRBJ2-5	NA	TRBD1	TRBV28	17	TGTGCCAGCAGTCCCCTTGGGGACAGGGGGGACCAAGAGACCCAGTACTTC	CASSPLGDRGDQETQYF
TRBJ2-2	NA	TRBD2	TRBV2	18	TGTGCCAGCAGTGCCATCGGACTAGCGGGGGCAAACACCGGGGAGCTGTTTTTT	CASSAIGLAGANTGELFF